This TCR beta chain stems from a study of blood T cells in healthy people across ages. This clonotype was seen ten or more times. Its antigen is currently unknown. A second PCR of roughly 7 to 11 cycles used a sample-barcoded 5' primer and a J-beta primer mix. A single record per CDR3 protein comes from TCRdb applying MiXCR to the 5' RACE reads. The table has hundreds of thousands of distinct CDR3 sequences, more than 35% seen once; the top ten hold around 18%. The V gene's germline CDR1 is SNHLY and CDR2 FYNNEI. This CDR3 comprises 13 residues. V lost 4 bases to trimming and J lost 7 bases, with 14 bases between them. Study-wide results and caveats: A conclusive naive versus antigen-experienced comparison was prevented by the unsorted PBMCs. Versus aged donors, long-lived donors had higher diversity and more naive CD4+ cells. Roughly linearly, TCR beta diversity per million T cells fell as age increased.

Total RNA was isolated from each sample in quantities of at least 6 micrograms. This chain connects TRBV2 to TRBJ2-7; D might be TRBD1 (6 bases). The source of this sequence is an elderly man in good health. Sequenced material: blood. The CDR3 DNA sequence: TGTGCCAGCAGTGGGGCAGGGGTGAGAGAGCAGTACTTC. Amino acids: CASSGAGVREQYF.